The next 16 T cell receptor beta chains were all read from a single sample in a study of blood T cells in healthy people across ages. The authors ran a second PCR of 7 to 11 cycles using a sample-barcoded 5' primer and a J-beta primer mix. TCRdb reanalysed the 5' RACE reads using MiXCR and keeps one entry per CDR3 protein. The sample shows almost 1 million distinct CDR3 sequences, roughly half of them seen only once. Input material: blood. These receptor sequences come from a woman aged 55-69 years in good health.

The chain has TRBV29-1 and TRBJ2-1; 7 nucleotides match TRBD2. The better agreement between TRBJ2-7 and the DNA end casts doubt on the J call. This CDR3 region has 14 residues. CDR1 and CDR2 (germline): SQVTM, ANQGSEA. CDR3 region: CSVEGGRASNEQYF. For the CDR3, the DNA is TGCAGCGTTGAGGGAGGGAGGGCCTCCAATGAGCAGTACTTC.

The CDR3 nucleotides are TGTGCCAGCAGTTCTCAGGGCTGGACCCAGTACTTC. Translated, it gives CASSSQGWTQYF. This chain joins TRBV6-2 or TRBV6-3 and TRBJ2-5, with D perhaps TRBD1 (5 bases). The ends were cut back, 4 bases at V and 7 bases at J, with 10 bases in the middle. CDR1 and CDR2 from the germline V gene are MNHEY and SVGEGT. The CDR3 runs to 12 residues.

The rearrangement uses TRBV7-2 and TRBJ1-5; D possibly corresponds to TRBD1 (5 bases). Trimming took off 5 bases at V and 5 bases at J, with 10 bases between the two ends. This CDR3 spans 13 amino acids. Germline CDR1 and CDR2: SGHTA and FQGNSA. CDR3 sequence reads: CASSVQGYQPQHF. The DNA for the CDR3 is TGTGCCAGCAGCGTTCAGGGATATCAGCCCCAGCATTTT.

This clonotype came up a few times. The CDR3 DNA reads as TGCGCCAGCAACGGGGACCTGACCCCCTACGAGCAGTACTTC. Its protein product is CASNGDLTPYEQYF. The chain joins TRBV5-1 to TRBJ2-7; D may match TRBD1 or TRBD2 (5 bases each). Germline V lookup: CDR1 SGHRS, CDR2 YFSETQ. CDR3 length: 14 amino acids. V shed 6 bases and J shed 2 bases, with 15 bases lying between them. Full variable domain (remainder filled in from reference TRBV5-1 and TRBJ2-7): KAGVTQTPRYLIKTRGQQVTLSCSPISGHRSVSWYQQTPGQGLQFLFEYFSETQRNKGNFPGRFSGRQFSNSRSEMNVSTLELGDSALYLCASNGDLTPYEQYFGPGTRLTVT.

This clonotype was counted only a few times. The chain couples TRBV4-2 to TRBJ2-3; TRBD2 aligns across 9 bases. V shed 4 bases and J 5 bases; nucleotides not matched to a gene: 7. The CDR3 runs to 15 residues. Germline lookup yields CDR1 LGHNA and CDR2 YNFKEQ. The CDR3 region is CASSLGTSSGDTQYF. The CDR3 DNA reads as TGTGCCAGCAGCCTGGGGACTAGCTCCGGAGATACGCAGTATTTT.

This clonotype showed up just a few times. The chain recombines TRBV5-1 with TRBJ2-7; TRBD1 might be the D (5 bases). Germline CDR1 and CDR2: SGHRS and YFSETQ. The CDR3 extends over 15 amino acids. The V end lost 0 bases, the J end lost 2 bases, and 12 bases lay between the germline ends. Written as DNA, the CDR3 is TGCGCCAGCAGCTTGGAACAGGCGTTTACCTACGAGCAGTACTTC. This codes for CASSLEQAFTYEQYF.

The genes are TRBV4-2 and TRBJ2-7; possibly TRBD2 for D (6 bases). Trimming took 6 bases from V and 4 from J, leaving 19 bases between them. The CDR3 has 15 residues. Germline V gives CDR1 LGHNA, CDR2 YNFKEQ. CDR3 coding DNA: TGTGCCAGCAGTCTCTCTACTAGCCAGGCTTACGAGCAGTACTTC. Residues: CASSLSTSQAYEQYF.

This clonotype was observed a few times. The chain is built from TRBV4-1 and TRBJ2-7; 9 nucleotides match TRBD1. The germline V gene encodes CDR1 MGHRA and CDR2 YSYEKL. V dropped 0 bases and J dropped 3; count of bases not matched to a gene: 6. The CDR3 has 16 amino acids. The CDR3 loop reads CASSQDGQGSFYEQYF. The CDR3 DNA reads as TGCGCCAGCAGCCAAGATGGACAGGGGTCATTCTACGAGCAGTACTTC.

This chain uses TRBV29-1 with TRBJ2-1; 9 nucleotides align to TRBD1. This CDR3 is 14 amino acids long. CDR1 is SQVTM and CDR2 is ANQGSEA in the germline V gene. V gave up 4 bases and J gave up 3 bases; unmatched junction bases: 4. The CDR3 protein is CSVVGDRDYNEQFF. CDR3 coding DNA: TGCAGCGTTGTCGGGGACAGGGACTACAATGAGCAGTTCTTC.

This chain connects TRBV11-2 to TRBJ2-1; 7 bases align to TRBD2. The germline V gene encodes CDR1 SGHAT and CDR2 FQNNGV. V trimming: 5 bases; J trimming: 7 bases; junction bases outside the gene matches: 11. The CDR3 is 15 amino acids. DNA of the CDR3: TGTGCCAGCAGCACACCTAGGACTAGTTGGAATGAGCAGTTCTTC. Translated: CASSTPRTSWNEQFF.

This clonotype was counted a few times. This rearrangement joins TRBV7-6 to TRBJ2-1; TRBD2 agrees at 9 bases. V shed 5 bases, J shed 7 bases, and the junction held 9 bases outside the gene matches. The CDR3 loop spans 15 amino acids. The germline gives CDR1 SGHVS, CDR2 FNYEAQ. The CDR3 nucleotides are TGTGCCAGCAGCATCATAGCGGGAGCGAATAATGAGCAGTTCTTC. Its translation: CASSIIAGANNEQFF.

The chain couples TRBV5-1 to TRBJ1-4; D unresolved. Trimming took 4 bases from V and 8 from J, leaving 15 bases between them. CDR1 is SGHRS, CDR2 YFSETQ, per germline. The CDR3 sequence is 14 residues long. In DNA form, the CDR3 reads TGCGCCAGCAGCGGGTGGGAGCCGGGAGAAAAACTGTTTTTT. Residues: CASSGWEPGEKLFF.

The chain has TRBV25-1 and TRBJ1-5; D remains unclear. CDR3 length: 17 residues. Germline CDR1 is MGHDK and CDR2 is SYGVNS. Between the trimmed V and J ends, which lost 0 bases and 1 base, there was a span of 13 bases. The CDR3 loop reads CASSEYHFTESNQPQHF. DNA for the CDR3: TGTGCCAGCAGTGAATATCATTTCACAGAGAGCAATCAGCCCCAGCATTTT.

The chain joins TRBV4-2 to TRBJ1-1, with D hard to call. Germline CDR1 is LGHNA and CDR2 is YNFKEQ. V lost 8 bases to trimming and J lost 0 bases, with 10 bases between them. CDR3 length equals 13 residues. The CDR3 here is CASGRTLNTEAFF. The CDR3 DNA follows: TGTGCCAGCGGCCGGACCCTGAACACTGAAGCTTTCTTT.

The CDR3 loop is CSAKKPTDTQYF. The DNA for the CDR3 is TGCAGTGCTAAGAAACCCACAGATACGCAGTATTTT. The rearrangement links TRBV20-1 to TRBJ2-3; D call uncertain. V shed 4 bases and J shed 2 bases, with 7 bases lying between them. CDR1 DFQATT and CDR2 SNEGSKA come from the germline V gene (reference sequence). CDR3 size: 12 residues.

This clonotype came up a few times. The V and J genes are TRBV29-1 and TRBJ2-7; D call uncertain. Germline CDR1 SQVTM, CDR2 ANQGSEA. The CDR3 length is 13 residues. Deletions cut 4 bases from V and 2 bases from J, with 12 bases between. CDR3 residues: CSVVEDWAYEQYF. The CDR3 region has the DNA TGCAGCGTTGTCGAAGACTGGGCCTACGAGCAGTACTTC.